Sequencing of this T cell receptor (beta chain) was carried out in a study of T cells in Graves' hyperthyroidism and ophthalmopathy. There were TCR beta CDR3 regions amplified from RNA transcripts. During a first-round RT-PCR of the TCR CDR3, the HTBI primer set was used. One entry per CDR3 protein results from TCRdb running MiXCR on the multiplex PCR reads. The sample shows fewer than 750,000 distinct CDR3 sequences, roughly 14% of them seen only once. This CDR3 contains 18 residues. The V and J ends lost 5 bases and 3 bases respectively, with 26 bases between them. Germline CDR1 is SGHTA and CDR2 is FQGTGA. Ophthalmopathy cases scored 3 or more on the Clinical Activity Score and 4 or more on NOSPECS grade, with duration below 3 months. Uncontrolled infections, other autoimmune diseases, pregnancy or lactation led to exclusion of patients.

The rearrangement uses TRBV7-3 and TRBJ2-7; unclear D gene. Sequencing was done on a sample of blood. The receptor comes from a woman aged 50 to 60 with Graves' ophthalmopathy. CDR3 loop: CASSLEPKLYPADYEQYF. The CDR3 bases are TGTGCCAGCAGCCTCGAGCCGAAATTATATCCTGCCGACTACGAGCAGTACTTC.